This is a list of T cell receptor beta chains from one sample in a study of OX40 agonist ivuxolimab in advanced cancers. This table comes from immunoSEQ multiplex PCR, and its TCRdb copy is limited to in-frame clones, with some not included. The sample holds about 42,000 clones, 70% to 85% seen once. The sample consisted of CD4+ or CD8+ T cells sorted from blood, taken in a trial of the OX40 agonist ivuxolimab. The receptors come from an adult with an advanced solid tumor such as melanoma, head and neck, liver or kidney cancer. CDR3s include the opening cysteine and the closing phenylalanine or tryptophan. A D gene is named only where the DNA matches it firmly. Some rows have no size entry. The others give once, few or many, or a class for an expanded clone.

v_gene: TRBV7-9; d_gene: -; abundance: -; j_gene: TRBJ1-1; CDR3nt: TGTGCCAGCAGCTCTCAGGGCGGGATGAATGAAGCTTTCTTT; CDR3aa: CASSSQGGMNEAFF
v_gene: TRBV27; d_gene: -; abundance: -; j_gene: TRBJ1-2; CDR3nt: TGTGCCAGCAGTTTAACGGGGAACTATGGCTACACCTTC; CDR3aa: CASSLTGNYGYTF
v_gene: TRBV7-3; d_gene: TRBD2; abundance: -; j_gene: TRBJ2-3; CDR3nt: TGTGCCAGCAGCTTGTCCGGACTAGCGACAGATACGCAGTATTTT; CDR3aa: CASSLSGLATDTQYF
v_gene: TRBV19; d_gene: -; abundance: -; j_gene: TRBJ1-4; CDR3nt: TGTGCCAGTAGTATTGGTCTCAATGAAAAACTGTTTTTT; CDR3aa: CASSIGLNEKLFF
v_gene: TRBV7-8; d_gene: -; abundance: -; j_gene: TRBJ1-2; CDR3nt: TGTGCCAGCAGCCAGTCTAAGGTGAATGGCTACACCTTC; CDR3aa: CASSQSKVNGYTF
v_gene: TRBV27; d_gene: -; abundance: once; j_gene: TRBJ2-1; CDR3nt: TGTGCCAGCAGTTCGGCTAGCACGGCCTACAATGAGCAGTTCTTC; CDR3aa: CASSSASTAYNEQFF
v_gene: TRBV27; d_gene: -; abundance: -; j_gene: TRBJ2-3; CDR3nt: TGTGCCATCTCGTTTAGCGGCTACACAGATACGCAGTATTTT; CDR3aa: CAISFSGYTDTQYF
v_gene: TRBV6-5; d_gene: -; abundance: few; j_gene: TRBJ2-1; CDR3nt: TGTGCCAGCAGGGATCCTAGCGCTGGGGGCAATGAGCAGTTCTTC; CDR3aa: CASRDPSAGGNEQFF
v_gene: TRBV10-3; d_gene: TRBD2; abundance: few; j_gene: TRBJ2-2; CDR3nt: TGTGCCATCAGTGAGCCCGCGACTAGCGGGAGGGCCTTCGGGGAGCTGTTTTTT; CDR3aa: CAISEPATSGRAFGELFF
v_gene: TRBV7-9; d_gene: TRBD1; abundance: -; j_gene: TRBJ1-2; CDR3nt: TGTGCCAGCAGCCCCGGGACAGCGAACTATGGCTACACCTTC; CDR3aa: CASSPGTANYGYTF
v_gene: TRBV4-1; d_gene: TRBD2; abundance: -; j_gene: TRBJ2-3; CDR3nt: TGCGCCAGCAGCCAAGAAGGCGGGGGTGATACGCAGTATTTT; CDR3aa: CASSQEGGGDTQYF
v_gene: TRBV9; d_gene: TRBD1; abundance: -; j_gene: TRBJ1-5; CDR3nt: TGTGCCAGCAGCGTAGGGACAGGTTTGGGCAATCAGCCCCAGCATTTT; CDR3aa: CASSVGTGLGNQPQHF
v_gene: TRBV7-3; d_gene: -; abundance: few; j_gene: TRBJ2-3; CDR3nt: TGTGCCAGCAGCTCCCCCGCAGATACGCAGTATTTT; CDR3aa: CASSSPADTQYF
v_gene: TRBV13; d_gene: -; abundance: -; j_gene: TRBJ2-4; CDR3nt: TGTGCCAGCAGCGTCCCCTCGGGGGTTGCCAAAAACATTCAGTACTTC; CDR3aa: CASSVPSGVAKNIQYF
v_gene: TRBV19; d_gene: -; abundance: -; j_gene: TRBJ2-2; CDR3nt: TGTGCCAGTAGTATCGGAGGTCCAGGGTTCACCGGGGAGCTGTTTTTT; CDR3aa: CASSIGGPGFTGELFF
v_gene: TRBV23-1; d_gene: TRBD1; abundance: -; j_gene: TRBJ1-1; CDR3nt: TGCGCCAGCAGTCAAGAAAGACAGGGGAAAAGTCGCTTCGTGAACACTGAAGCTTTCTTT; CDR3aa: CASSQERQGKSRFVNTEAFF
v_gene: TRBV7-6; d_gene: -; abundance: -; j_gene: TRBJ2-2; CDR3nt: TGTGCCAGCAGCCTACTGGGGGCCCAGCTGTTTTTT; CDR3aa: CASSLLGAQLFF
v_gene: TRBV11-2; d_gene: -; abundance: -; j_gene: TRBJ1-4; CDR3nt: TGTGCCAGCAGCTTATTGGGTGAAAAACTGTTTTTT; CDR3aa: CASSLLGEKLFF
v_gene: TRBV2; d_gene: -; abundance: few; j_gene: TRBJ2-7; CDR3nt: TGTGCCAGCAGTAGGGACCACTACGAGCAGTACTTC; CDR3aa: CASSRDHYEQYF
v_gene: TRBV7-3; d_gene: TRBD1; abundance: few; j_gene: TRBJ1-1; CDR3nt: TGTGCCAGCAGCTCCCAGGGGGGCACTGAAGCTTTCTTT; CDR3aa: CASSSQGGTEAFF